Listed below are T cell receptor beta chains from one sample, sequenced in a study of post-analysis software for immune sequencing data. TCRdb re-called the PCR reads through MiXCR, storing one row per CDR3 protein. The top ten clones hold approximately 4.4% of a sample with around 710,000 distinct CDR3 sequences, under 60% of them seen once. Sequencing used blood. The receptors come from a girl aged 10 to 17 with multiple sclerosis. Both conserved end residues are trimmed from each CDR3. A D gene is named only where the DNA matches it firmly.

j_call d_call v_call cdr3_aa
TRBJ1-1 - TRBV3-1 ASSQGALGDTEAF
- TRBD1 TRBV29-1 SVAGTGGTEQY
TRBJ2-6 - TRBV30 AWSSGANALT
TRBJ2-3 - TRBV4-3 ASSQDWGIPDTQY
TRBJ2-4 TRBD2 TRBV11-2 ASSFTSGRAGNEQY
TRBJ1-1 - TRBV20-1 SASAGPQAF
TRBJ2-7 - TRBV15 ATSREESTYEQY
TRBJ2-1 TRBD2 TRBV7-6 ASSLSVSGGGYPNEQF
TRBJ2-4 - TRBV12-3/TRBV12-4 ASSFGSSGKNIQY
TRBJ2-1 - TRBV27 ASSLLVGVWDEQF
TRBJ2-1 - TRBV20-1 SARDLQRSRYNEQF
TRBJ2-6 TRBD1 TRBV5-1 ASSLTGDAGANVLT
TRBJ2-3 - TRBV20-1 SARDPTGVKTDTQY
TRBJ1-2 TRBD1 TRBV7-9 ASSLVGTGYYGYT